The 15 T cell receptor beta chains reported below all come from one sample, sequenced in a study. Using its own MiXCR run on the 5' RACE reads, TCRdb lists one record per CDR3 protein. The profile covers fewer than 25,000 distinct CDR3 sequences, with roughly 33% appearing a single time and about 2% taken by the ten largest. Sequencing was done on a sample of tumor-infiltrating naive CD4+ T cells sorted from the breast tumor. Subset: naive CD4+ T cells, CD4+CD45RA+CD25-. These receptors were taken from a female donor with breast cancer.

CDR3 protein: CASSQGGANVLTF. In DNA, the CDR3 is TGTGCCAGCAGTCAGGGTGGGGCCAACGTCCTGACTTTC. The chain is built from TRBV6-5 and TRBJ2-6, with D possibly matching TRBD1 (5 bases). V was trimmed by 5 bases and J by 3 bases, leaving 5 bases between them. The germline CDR1 and CDR2 sequences are MNHEY and SVGAGI. The CDR3 loop spans 13 amino acids.

This clonotype was found a few times. A much larger clone is a single base away; this may be a read error. The V call is TRBV18, the J call TRBJ2-7; no reliable D call. The CDR3 spans 14 residues. CDR1 is KGHSH, CDR2 LQKENI, per germline. CDR3 bases: TGTGCCAGCTCACCAGGTTGGATCTCCTACAAGCAGTACTTC. This sequence encodes CASSPGWISYKQYF.

By sample fraction, this clonotype is medium-sized. The V gene is TRBV29-1, the J gene TRBJ2-7; D may be TRBD2 (5 bases). This CDR3 contains 14 residues. The V end was cut by 6 bases, the J end by 3 bases, with 18 bases between. CDR1 is SQVTM, CDR2 ANQGSEA, per germline. This CDR3 is CSVKVTPGGYEQYF. CDR3 in DNA: TGCAGCGTAAAAGTGACTCCAGGAGGCTACGAGCAGTACTTC.

This clonotype has a count of ten or more. The chain is built from TRBV18 and TRBJ2-2, with no clear D. The germline gives CDR1 KGHSH, CDR2 LQKENI. The V end was cut by 3 bases, the J end by 4 bases, with 3 bases between. The CDR3 length is 12 residues. The DNA for the CDR3 is TGTGCCAGCTCACCCGCCACCGGGGAGCTGTTTTTT. It yields the protein CASSPATGELFF.

This clonotype is categorized as medium-sized. The rearrangement joins TRBV5-5 to TRBJ2-1; unclear D gene. V was pared by 0 bases and J by 0 bases, with 10 bases between. This CDR3 is built from 16 residues. Germline lookup yields CDR1 SGHKS and CDR2 YYEKEE (reference sequence). The CDR3: CASSLGPASSYNEQFF. The DNA of the CDR3 is TGTGCCAGCAGCTTGGGTCCGGCCAGCTCCTACAATGAGCAGTTCTTC.

This clonotype has a single count. The chain recombines TRBV18 with TRBJ1-1; no reliable D call. The CDR3 is made up of 17 amino acids. Germline CDR1 is KGHSH and CDR2 is LQKENI. The ends were cut back, 1 base at V and 3 bases at J, with 18 bases in the middle. The CDR3 reads CASSPLGLRGSDTEAFF. CDR3 DNA: TGTGCCAGCTCACCACTAGGGTTGAGAGGGTCGGACACTGAAGCTTTCTTT.

About this clonotype: A read error may explain this, as a much larger clone is one base away. This sequence joins TRBV4-2 and TRBJ1-1; D perhaps matches TRBD1 (6 bases). Germline-derived CDR1 and CDR2 are LGHNA and YNFKEQ. The CDR3 is 16 residues long. V was cut by 0 bases and J by 1 base, with 12 bases left in between. CDR3 DNA sequence: TGTGCCAGCAGCCAAGATGGGGGACACGAGAACACTGAAGCTTTCTTT. It codes for CASSQDGGHENTEAFF.

The V and J genes are TRBV6-5 and TRBJ1-2; D possibly corresponds to TRBD1 (6 bases). Germline CDR1 MNHEY, CDR2 SVGAGI. V was pared by 5 bases and J by 4 bases, with 11 bases between. The CDR3 covers 13 residues. The CDR3 region is CASSIQGFYGYTF. The CDR3 region has the DNA TGTGCCAGCAGTATACAGGGTTTCTATGGCTACACCTTC.

The chain recombines TRBV30 with TRBJ1-5; D possibly corresponds to TRBD1 (5 bases). V was clipped by 4 bases and J by 3 bases, with 13 bases between them. Germline V gene lookup returns CDR1 GTSNPN and CDR2 SVGIG (reference sequence). The length of the CDR3 is 14 residues. The CDR3 coding sequence is TGTGCCTGGAATCGGGCCGGGGCCAATCAGCCCCAGCATTTT. Protein product: CAWNRAGANQPQHF.

This clonotype rates as medium-sized. This chain uses TRBV5-1 with TRBJ1-1; D might be TRBD1 (5 bases). The germline V gene encodes CDR1 SGHRS and CDR2 YFSETQ. This CDR3 is 14 amino acids long. Deletions cut 4 bases from V and 0 bases from J, with 10 bases between. CDR3 in DNA: TGCGCCAGCAGCCCCGGGGACGTGAACACTGAAGCTTTCTTT. Translated, it gives CASSPGDVNTEAFF.

This clonotype was found many times. This chain joins TRBV6-5 and TRBJ1-2, with D unresolved. This CDR3 is built from 13 residues. Looked up from germline, CDR1 is MNHEY and CDR2 is SVGAGI. V was pared by 2 bases and J by 4 bases, with 8 bases between. The CDR3 sequence: CASSYDEGYGYTF. The CDR3 bases are TGTGCCAGCAGTTACGATGAGGGCTATGGCTACACCTTC.

By share, this clonotype counts as medium-sized. This chain uses TRBV5-4 with TRBJ2-1; 11 positions match TRBD2. The CDR3 spans 15 residues. J lost 3 bases, V lost 4 bases, and 3 bases had no gene match. From germline, CDR1 is SGHNT and CDR2 YYREEE (reference sequence). CDR3 bases: TGTGCCAGCAGCCTACTAGCGGGAGACTACAATGAGCAGTTCTTC. Its translation is CASSLLAGDYNEQFF.

This clonotype was seen many times. The CDR3 DNA sequence: TGCAGTGCTAGAGAAAGAACTAGCGGGAGGCATGAGCAGTTCTTC. This codes for CSARERTSGRHEQFF. V usage is TRBV20-1 and J usage is TRBJ2-1; 12 bases map to TRBD2. This CDR3 contains 15 residues. J was trimmed by 8 bases and V by 0 bases; bases with no gene match: 5. Germline values: CDR1 DFQATT, CDR2 SNEGSKA (reference sequence).

The chain employs TRBV20-1 and TRBJ1-5; 12 bases match TRBD1. CDR1 is DFQATT and CDR2 is SNEGSKA in the germline V gene (reference sequence). V shed 6 bases and J 6 bases; nucleotides not matched to a gene: 6. CDR3 length equals 14 residues. The CDR3 is CSAAPGQGAQPQHF. In DNA form, the CDR3 reads TGCAGTGCCGCTCCGGGACAGGGGGCTCAGCCCCAGCATTTT.

In this sample, this clonotype turned up many times. The chain uses TRBV12-3 or TRBV12-4 and TRBJ2-1, with 10 bases fitting TRBD2. V shed 3 bases and J 0 bases; nucleotides not matched to a gene: 14. This CDR3 comprises 20 residues. The CDR3 DNA sequence: TGTGCCAGCAGTTTTATTCCCGGACTAGCGGAATGGAGCTCCTACAATGAGCAGTTCTTC. Translation gives CASSFIPGLAEWSSYNEQFF.